This TCR beta chain comes out of a study of shared clonotypes between healthy human individuals. CDR1 is SGHRS and CDR2 is YFSETQ in the germline V gene. The CDR3 spans 14 residues. V dropped 4 bases and J dropped 0 bases, with 10 bases sitting between them. The test was conducted at deep level. Across several immunoSEQ plates, the genomic DNA of each subset was split evenly. TCRdb keeps only in-frame clones here, not all; method: immunoSEQ multiplex PCR. The data contain approximately 500,000 clones, approximately 84% of them singletons. Recent vaccinations or acute infections were absent in the healthy HIV-negative adult donors.

Sequencing used PBMCs. This TCR came from a woman between 40 and 50 years old in good health. Some clones in this sample may be carry-over from other donors' samples. The genes are TRBV5-1 and TRBJ2-5, with a tentative D call TRBD2 (6 bases). The CDR3 DNA reads TGCGCCAGCAGCCCGTGGACTAACCAAGAGACCCAGTACTTC. It encodes CASSPWTNQETQYF.